These 3 T cell receptor beta chains were sequenced from one sample in a study of blood T cell repertoires in COVID-19. The repertoire was sequenced with immunoSEQ multiplex PCR; TCRdb's copy has only in-frame clones and lacks some. The sample carries some 330,000 clones, roughly 90% recorded once. Sequenced material: peripheral blood. These receptor sequences come from a woman in her 50s with active or convalescent COVID-19.

V and J are TRBV6-2 or TRBV6-3 and TRBJ2-3; TRBD1 might be the D (6 bases). V gave up 2 bases and J gave up 4 bases, with 13 bases separating them. The CDR3 loop spans 15 amino acids. Germline-derived CDR1 and CDR2 are MNHEY and SVGEGT. The CDR3 bases are TGTGCCAGCAGTTACCTCTCACAGGGTTCAGATACGCAGTATTTT. Encoded protein: CASSYLSQGSDTQYF.

This clone was seen a single time. The rearrangement uses TRBV27 and TRBJ1-6, with D perhaps TRBD1 (6 bases). Germline V gives CDR1 MNHEY, CDR2 SMNVEV (reference sequence). The CDR3 has 15 residues. V was cut by 5 bases and J by 10 bases, with 18 bases left in between. The CDR3 nucleotides read TGTGCCAGCAGTCCTGGGACAACGAGTGGATCACCCCTCCACTTT. This sequence encodes CASSPGTTSGSPLHF.

The chain joins TRBV3-1 (or the pseudogene TRBV3-2) to TRBJ2-7; 9 positions match TRBD2. The trim removed 5 bases at V and 9 bases at J, leaving 17 bases unmatched. CDR1 and CDR2 (germline): LGHDT, YNNKEL (reference sequence). This CDR3 comprises 16 residues. The CDR3 DNA sequence: TGTGCCAGCAGCGCTAAGGGACTAGCCGGGACGGGCGGGCAGTACTTC. Its translation is CASSAKGLAGTGGQYF.